This entry lists 26 T cell receptor beta chains sequenced from one sample in a study of OX40 agonist ivuxolimab in advanced cancers. TCRdb's table, derived via immunoSEQ multiplex PCR, lists solely in-frame clones and lacks some. The sample records just under 65,000 clones, 75% to 90% being singletons. Sequencing used CD4+ or CD8+ T cells sorted from blood, obtained in a trial of the OX40 agonist ivuxolimab. The receptors stem from an adult with an advanced solid tumor such as melanoma, head and neck, liver or kidney cancer.

J is TRBJ2-3 and V is TRBV30; no firm D call. Trimming took 3 bases from V and 0 from J, leaving 13 bases between them. The CDR3 totals 15 residues. Germline V gene data show CDR1 as GTSNPN and CDR2 as SVGIG (reference sequence). This chain's CDR3 is CAWRKVLSSTDTQYF. In DNA, the CDR3 is TGTGCCTGGAGGAAGGTACTCTCGAGCACAGATACGCAGTATTTT.

The chain joins TRBV5-6 to TRBJ2-7; 14 bases agree with TRBD2. The CDR3 is 15 amino acids. Germline trimming cut 5 bases from V and 2 bases from J; bases unmatched to any gene: 3. Germline CDR1 and CDR2: SGHDT and YYEEEE. The CDR3 loop reads CASRGTSGSPYEQYF. CDR3 DNA: TGTGCCAGCAGGGGGACTAGCGGGAGTCCCTACGAGCAGTACTTC.

V gene TRBV20-1 combines with J gene TRBJ2-7; D call uncertain. Trimming cost V 5 bases and J 5 bases, with 10 bases left between them. The germline gives CDR1 DFQATT, CDR2 SNEGSKA (reference sequence). This CDR3 has 11 amino acids. The CDR3 is CSAAFRDEQYF. As DNA, the CDR3 is TGCAGTGCTGCCTTTCGGGACGAGCAGTACTTC.

The chain recombines TRBV6-5 with TRBJ2-7; D gene ambiguous. Germline V gives CDR1 MNHEY, CDR2 SVGAGI. CDR3 size: 13 residues. V was cut by 5 bases and J by 0 bases, with 8 bases left in between. The CDR3 region is CASSTRSSYEQYF. CDR3 nucleotide sequence: TGTGCCAGCAGTACTCGATCCTCCTACGAGCAGTACTTC.

The chain uses TRBV9 and TRBJ2-1, with 7 bases fitting TRBD2. Germline assignment: CDR1 SGDLS and CDR2 YYNGEE. The CDR3 sequence is 16 residues long. J lost 3 bases, V lost 0 bases, and 6 bases had no gene match. The CDR3 coding sequence is TGTGCCAGCAGCGTAGGTCGTCTAGCGGACTACAATGAGCAGTTCTTC. Protein sequence: CASSVGRLADYNEQFF.

This clone came up a few times. This chain joins TRBV19 and TRBJ2-7; 9 bases align to TRBD1. The CDR3 is 15 residues long. CDR1 is LNHDA, CDR2 SQIVND, per germline (reference sequence). With V trimmed by 5 bases and J by 1 base, 6 bases remained unmatched. The CDR3 reads CASSPRDRVSYEQYF. DNA for the CDR3: TGTGCCAGTAGTCCCCGGGACAGGGTGTCCTACGAGCAGTACTTC.

This rearrangement joins TRBV9 to TRBJ1-2; possible D gene TRBD1, 5 bases. The CDR3 runs to 14 residues. Germline values: CDR1 SGDLS, CDR2 YYNGEE. The V and J ends lost 4 bases and 6 bases respectively, with 16 bases between them. CDR3 in amino acids: CASSPRSLGDGYTF. In DNA form, the CDR3 reads TGTGCCAGCAGCCCCCGTAGCTTGGGGGATGGCTACACCTTC.

The genes are TRBV7-3 and TRBJ2-2; unclear D gene. V was shortened by 0 bases and J by 1 base, with 6 bases between the two germline ends. Germline values: CDR1 SGHTA, CDR2 FQGTGA. The CDR3 is 15 amino acids. The CDR3 reads CASSLTPLNTGELFF. In DNA, the CDR3 is TGTGCCAGCAGCTTAACTCCGTTGAACACCGGGGAGCTGTTTTTT.

The CDR3 DNA sequence: TGTGCCAGCAGTCCCGGACTAGCGGGAGAGCAGTACTTC. It specifies CASSPGLAGEQYF. The rearrangement links TRBV6-1 to TRBJ2-7; 12 bases are shared with TRBD2. V shed 5 bases and J 7 bases; nucleotides not matched to a gene: 3. This CDR3 has 13 residues. Germline V gene lookup returns CDR1 MNHNS and CDR2 SASEGT.

The CDR3 reads CASNGLAVPDTQYF. CDR3 sequence (DNA): TGCGCCAGCAATGGACTAGCGGTCCCAGATACGCAGTATTTT. The rearrangement joins TRBV10-2 to TRBJ2-3, with 10 bases identical to TRBD2. V was pared by 7 bases and J by 4 bases, with 5 bases of the junction left unmatched. The CDR3 is 14 amino acids. Germline lookup yields CDR1 WSHSY and CDR2 SAAADI.

CDR3 region: CASSEAFTGELFF. The CDR3 DNA sequence: TGTGCCAGCAGTGAAGCGTTCACCGGGGAGCTGTTTTTT. This chain links TRBV25-1 with TRBJ2-2; no firm D call. Germline CDR1 MGHDK, CDR2 SYGVNS. The V gene lost 2 bases and the J gene lost 4 bases, with 5 bases spanning the gap. This CDR3 region has 13 residues.

The chain employs TRBV15 and TRBJ2-7, with 8 bases lining up with TRBD2. In germline, CDR1 is LNHNV, CDR2 YYDKDF (reference sequence). Germline trimming cut 1 base from V and 3 bases from J; bases unmatched to any gene: 5. The CDR3 sequence is 15 residues long. In DNA form, the CDR3 reads TGTGCCACCAGCAGAGTTAGCGGGACGGGCTACGAGCAGTACTTC. Encoded protein: CATSRVSGTGYEQYF.

The chain couples TRBV27 to TRBJ1-1, with a possible D match to TRBD1 (5 bases). Germline CDR1 and CDR2: MNHEY and SMNVEV (reference sequence). The CDR3 runs 15 residues. V lost 2 bases, J lost 1 base, and 11 bases lay in between. CDR3 amino acids: CASSLRRQGNTEAFF. The CDR3 nucleotides are TGTGCCAGCAGTTTAAGGCGTCAGGGGAACACTGAAGCTTTCTTT.

The chain links TRBV19 to TRBJ1-4; TRBD1 is a possible D gene (5 bases). This CDR3 spans 16 amino acids. V lost 3 bases to trimming and J lost 8 bases, with 19 bases between them. In germline, CDR1 is LNHDA, CDR2 SQIVND (reference sequence). CDR3 sequence reads: CASSISLGRDNEKLFF. The CDR3 nucleotides read TGTGCCAGTAGTATTAGTCTCGGCAGGGATAACGAAAAACTGTTTTTT. Based on the CDR3 plus reference TRBV19 and TRBJ1-4, the full variable domain is DGGITQSPKYLFRKEGQNVTLSCEQNLNHDAMYWYRQDPGQGLRLIYYSQIVNDFQKGDIAEGYSVSREKKESFPLTVTSAQKNPTAFYLCASSISLGRDNEKLFFGSGTQLSVL.

The chain recombines TRBV28 with TRBJ2-2; tentative D call: TRBD1 (5 bases). The CDR3 spans 15 residues. Between the trimmed V and J ends, which lost 4 bases and 4 bases, there was a span of 13 bases. CDR1 is MDHEN and CDR2 is SYDVKM in the germline V gene. The CDR3 here is CASSSLRAPTGELFF. In DNA, the CDR3 is TGTGCCAGCAGTTCTCTCAGGGCACCCACCGGGGAGCTGTTTTTT.

This sequence joins TRBV6-5 and TRBJ1-1, with D uncertain. CDR1 and CDR2 from the germline V gene are MNHEY and SVGAGI. This CDR3 is built from 12 residues. Trimming pared 6 bases from V and 3 bases from J, leaving 8 bases between. CDR3 sequence (DNA): TGTGCCAGCAGAGGACTTTACACTGAAGCTTTCTTT. Protein product: CASRGLYTEAFF.

The chain uses TRBV5-6 and TRBJ2-1; D is possibly TRBD1 (5 bases). Trimming shortened V by 4 bases and J by 1 base, and 12 bases separated the two germline ends. CDR1 SGHDT and CDR2 YYEEEE come from the germline V gene. This CDR3 comprises 15 residues. The CDR3 sequence: CASSPLGQSYNEQFF. CDR3 coding DNA: TGTGCCAGCAGCCCGCTTGGACAATCCTACAATGAGCAGTTCTTC.

This chain links TRBV5-1 with TRBJ2-5, with TRBD1 matching 11 bases. This CDR3 is built from 15 residues. Looked up from germline, CDR1 is SGHRS and CDR2 is YFSETQ. The V and J ends lost 0 bases and 5 bases, in that order; junction bases with no gene match: 3. The chain's CDR3 is CASSLGTGGYETQYF. Written as DNA, the CDR3 is TGCGCCAGCAGCTTGGGGACAGGGGGCTATGAGACCCAGTACTTC.

This clone was counted a single time. The V and J genes are TRBV6-5 and TRBJ1-5; 10 bases fit TRBD1. V lost 6 bases and J lost 2; bases outside the gene matches: 4. The CDR3 loop spans 15 amino acids. CDR1 MNHEY and CDR2 SVGAGI come from the germline V gene. CDR3 amino acids: CASRRGTGGNQPQHF. The CDR3 DNA is TGTGCCAGCAGACGCGGGACAGGGGGCAATCAGCCCCAGCATTTT.

V is TRBV5-1 and J is TRBJ1-3; D ambiguous. The CDR3 runs to 14 residues. Germline values: CDR1 SGHRS, CDR2 YFSETQ. Trimming removed 0 bases at V and 3 bases at J, with 7 bases between. The CDR3: CASSLGSVGNTIYF. The CDR3 nucleotides read TGCGCCAGCAGCTTGGGGTCAGTTGGAAACACCATATATTTT.

This chain connects TRBV5-4 to TRBJ2-1; 10 bases are shared with TRBD1. CDR1 and CDR2 (germline): SGHNT, YYREEE (reference sequence). Losses at the gene ends were 3 bases for V and 6 bases for J; bases not matched to a gene: 6. The CDR3 totals 15 residues. CDR3 DNA: TGTGCCAGCAGCTCGACAGGGGGCGCCGGCAATGAGCAGTTCTTC. This codes for CASSSTGGAGNEQFF.

This chain links TRBV30 with TRBJ1-1; D is unclear. The CDR3 runs 14 residues. V was cut by 2 bases and J by 4 bases, with 14 bases left in between. The germline gives CDR1 GTSNPN, CDR2 SVGIG (reference sequence). The CDR3 DNA reads as TGTGCCTGGAGTCGGGGAGACGATAGCACTGAAGCTTTCTTT. Its translation: CAWSRGDDSTEAFF.

The chain couples TRBV11-2 to TRBJ1-2; a weak D match, TRBD1 (6 bases). The CDR3 has 16 amino acids. The V gene lost 5 bases and the J gene lost 4 bases, with 20 bases spanning the gap. In germline, CDR1 is SGHAT, CDR2 FQNNGV. The CDR3 sequence is CASSPNRQAKSYGYTF. The DNA of the CDR3 is TGTGCCAGCAGCCCCAATCGACAGGCTAAAAGCTATGGCTACACCTTC. The whole variable domain, remainder taken from reference TRBV11-2 and TRBJ1-2, is EAGVAQSPRYKIIEKRQSVAFWCNPISGHATLYWYQQILGQGPKLLIQFQNNGVVDDSQLPKDRFSAERLKGVDSTLKIQPAKLEDSAVYLCASSPNRQAKSYGYTFGSGTRLTVV.

The chain couples TRBV4-2 to TRBJ1-2; D not resolved. This CDR3 has 15 residues. Germline V gives CDR1 LGHNA, CDR2 YNFKEQ. Trimming took 0 bases from V and 4 from J, leaving 12 bases between them. This CDR3 reads CASSQEGWASYGYTF. In nucleotides, the CDR3 is TGTGCCAGCAGCCAAGAAGGTTGGGCATCCTATGGCTACACCTTC.

This clone was detected only a few times. The chain uses TRBV7-2 and TRBJ2-1; TRBD1 might be the D (6 bases). The CDR3 runs 14 residues. V shed 4 bases and J shed 8 bases, with 15 bases lying between them. Germline V gives CDR1 SGHTA, CDR2 FQGNSA. The CDR3 region has the DNA TGTGCCAGCAGCTCTCAACAGGGTTCCGATGAGCAGTTCTTC. Amino acids: CASSSQQGSDEQFF.

The chain links TRBV10-2 to TRBJ2-1; 10 nucleotides line up with TRBD2. The V gene's germline CDR1 is WSHSY and CDR2 SAAADI. J lost 4 bases, V lost 2 bases, and 5 bases had no gene match. The CDR3 length is 16 residues. The CDR3 is CASSELAGVGYNEQFF. CDR3 in DNA: TGCGCCAGCAGTGAGCTAGCGGGAGTAGGTTACAATGAGCAGTTCTTC.